This TCR beta chain was recorded in a study of blood T cells in healthy people across ages. The use of a sample-barcoded 5' primer and a J-beta primer mix characterized a second PCR of about 7 to 12 cycles. From the 5' RACE reads, TCRdb called clonotypes with MiXCR, one entry per CDR3 protein. The table shows around 1.5 million distinct CDR3 sequences, with approximately 42% occurring only once. This TCR was sampled from a woman younger than 35 in good health. The material sequenced was blood.

The CDR3 sequence: CAAPRGLATNEQYF. CDR3 bases: TGTGCCGCGCCTCGGGGGCTCGCAACCAATGAGCAGTACTTC. J is TRBJ2-7 and V is TRBV7-9; D is possibly TRBD1 or TRBD2 (6 bases each). V was clipped by 11 bases and J by 7 bases, with 24 bases between them. The CDR3 loop spans 14 amino acids. Germline V gene lookup returns CDR1 SEHNR and CDR2 FQNEAQ (reference sequence).